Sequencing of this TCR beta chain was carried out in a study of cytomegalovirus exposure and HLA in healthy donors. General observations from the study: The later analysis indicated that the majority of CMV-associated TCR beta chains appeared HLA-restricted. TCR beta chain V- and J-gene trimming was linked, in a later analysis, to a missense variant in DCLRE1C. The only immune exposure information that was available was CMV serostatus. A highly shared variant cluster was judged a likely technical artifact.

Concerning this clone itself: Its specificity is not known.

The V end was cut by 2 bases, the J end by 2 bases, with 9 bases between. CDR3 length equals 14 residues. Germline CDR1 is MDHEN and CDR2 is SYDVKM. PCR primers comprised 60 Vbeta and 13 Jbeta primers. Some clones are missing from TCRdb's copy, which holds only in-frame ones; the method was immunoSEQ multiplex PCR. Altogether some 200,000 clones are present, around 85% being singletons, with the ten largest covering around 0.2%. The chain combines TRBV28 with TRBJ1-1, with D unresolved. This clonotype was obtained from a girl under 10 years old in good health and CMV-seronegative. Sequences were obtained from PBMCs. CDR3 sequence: CASSLGSTNTEAFF. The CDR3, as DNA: TGTGCCAGCAGTTTAGGCTCCACAAACACTGAAGCTTTCTTT. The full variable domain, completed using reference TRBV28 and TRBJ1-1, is DVKVTQSSRYLVKRTGEKVFLECVQDMDHENMFWYRQDPGLGLRLIYFSYDVKMKEKGDIPEGYSVSREKKERFSLILESASTNQTSMYLCASSLGSTNTEAFFGQGTRLTVV.